This T cell receptor beta chain was observed in a study of cytomegalovirus exposure and HLA in healthy donors. Findings and caveats of the study: TCR beta chain V- and J-gene trimming was linked, in a later analysis, to a missense variant in DCLRE1C. An observed cluster of highly shared sequence variants was recorded as a likely sequencing artifact.

The PCR had 60 Vbeta and 13 Jbeta primers. Here immunoSEQ multiplex PCR was the method, and the copy in TCRdb shows in-frame clones only, minus some. The sample has around 120,000 clones. This CDR3 contains 14 residues. With V trimmed by 5 bases and J by 1 base, 4 bases remained unmatched. Germline CDR1 and CDR2: SGHDN and FVKESK. About this clone: What it recognizes is unknown.

This chain joins TRBV14 and TRBJ1-1, with 7 positions matching TRBD1. The source is a man younger than 35 in good health and CMV-seronegative. The source material was PBMCs. The CDR3 here is CASSSNRGNTEAFF. Written as DNA, the CDR3 is TGTGCCAGCAGCTCTAACAGGGGGAACACTGAAGCTTTCTTT.